The 19 T cell receptor beta chains in this list originate from one sample, sequenced in a study of blood T cells in healthy people across ages. With a J-beta primer mix and a sample-barcoded 5' primer, a second PCR ran about 6 to 11 cycles. Each CDR3 protein is one row after TCRdb ran MiXCR on the 5' RACE reads. The sample consists of about 1.7 million distinct CDR3 sequences, about 28% of them appearing once. Sequences were obtained from blood. These receptors all stem from a woman aged 30 to 39 in good health.

The chain links TRBV12-3 or TRBV12-4 to TRBJ1-1, with 7 bases lining up with TRBD1. The ends lost 10 bases at V and 2 bases at J; junction bases unmatched: 7. This CDR3 spans 13 amino acids. The CDR3 protein is CAITKGANTEAFF. In nucleotides, the CDR3 is TGTGCCATCACCAAGGGGGCTAACACTGAAGCTTTCTTT.

The V and J genes are TRBV5-1 and TRBJ2-4, with D hard to call. The DNA end is more similar to TRBJ2-7, so the J call may be wrong. The CDR3 extends over 14 amino acids. Germline lookup yields CDR1 SGHRS and CDR2 YFSETQ. CDR3 bases: TGCGCCAGCAGCTGGGAACCAGGCCCCTACGAGCAGTACTTC. Translated, it gives CASSWEPGPYEQYF.

V is TRBV12-3 or TRBV12-4 and J is TRBJ1-2; weak D call: TRBD1 (6 bases). Trimming shortened V by 5 bases and J by 7 bases, and 11 bases separated the two germline ends. The CDR3 runs 12 residues. The CDR3 spells CASSLNRAGYTF. CDR3 bases: TGTGCCAGCAGTCTTAACAGGGCTGGCTACACCTTC.

This clonotype was counted only a few times. V gene TRBV9 combines with J gene TRBJ2-7; 8 bases agree with TRBD1. The CDR3 is 15 residues long. Germline trimming cut 4 bases from V and 4 bases from J; bases unmatched to any gene: 10. The V gene's germline CDR1 is SGDLS and CDR2 YYNGEE. For the CDR3, the DNA is TGTGCCAGCAGCCTTAATACTAACAGGGGGTACGAGCAGTACTTC. This translates into CASSLNTNRGYEQYF.

Only a few counts were recorded for this clonotype. The chain links TRBV5-4 to TRBJ2-1, with D possibly called TRBD1 or TRBD2 (6 bases each). CDR3 length equals 16 residues. Trimming cost V 0 bases and J 10 bases, with 20 bases left between them. Germline CDR1 SGHNT, CDR2 YYREEE (reference sequence). CDR3 sequence: CASSLVSGAGSGEQFF. Written as DNA, the CDR3 is TGTGCCAGCAGCTTGGTATCGGGGGCGGGTTCGGGCGAGCAGTTCTTC.

V usage is TRBV29-1 and J usage is TRBJ1-1; no clear D gene. The length of the CDR3 is 11 residues. Germline assignment: CDR1 SQVTM and CDR2 ANQGSEA. V lost 7 bases and J lost 5, with 11 bases in between. The CDR3 loop reads CSALGRTEAFF. DNA of the CDR3: TGCAGCGCCCTGGGCCGGACTGAAGCTTTCTTT.

This clonotype was counted between two and nine times. The chain carries TRBV6-5 and TRBJ2-2; 8 bases are a match to TRBD2. The germline CDR1 and CDR2 sequences are MNHEY and SVGAGI. Unmatched junction bases numbered 3, after V lost 4 bases and J lost 5 bases. There are 14 residues in the CDR3. The CDR3 coding sequence is TGTGCCAGCAGTTGGGCTAGCGGGACCGGGGAGCTGTTTTTT. It is translated as CASSWASGTGELFF.

Ten or more counts support this clonotype. The J gene is TRBJ2-7, the V gene TRBV10-2; D remains unclear. Germline V gives CDR1 WSHSY, CDR2 SAAADI. The CDR3 sequence is 13 residues long. The V end was cut by 4 bases, the J end by 0 bases, with 7 bases between. CDR3 bases: TGCGCCAGCAGTGCAAAGGACTCCTACGAGCAGTACTTC. Its protein is CASSAKDSYEQYF.

V and J are TRBV20-1 and TRBJ1-1, with D possibly being TRBD1 (5 bases). The CDR3 runs to 15 residues. V gave up 5 bases and J gave up 0 bases, with 16 bases separating them. The V gene's germline CDR1 is DFQATT and CDR2 SNEGSKA (reference sequence). CDR3 bases: TGCAGTGCTGGGGGGGGGTCAGCGTTGAACACTGAAGCTTTCTTT. Its translation: CSAGGGSALNTEAFF.

The genes are TRBV9 and TRBJ2-3, with a possible D match to TRBD2 (5 bases). The CDR3 contains 14 residues. V lost 4 bases and J 4 bases, leaving 13 bases between the germline ends. CDR1 and CDR2 (germline): SGDLS, YYNGEE. CDR3 residues: CASSPELVPDTQYF. CDR3 sequence (DNA): TGTGCCAGCAGCCCGGAACTAGTTCCAGATACGCAGTATTTT. Full variable domain (outside the CDR3, taken from reference TRBV9 and TRBJ2-3): DSGVTQTPKHLITATGQRVTLRCSPRSGDLSVYWYQQSLDQGLQFLIQYYNGEERAKGNILERFSAQQFPDLHSELNLSSLELGDSALYFCASSPELVPDTQYFGPGTRLTVL.

In this sample, this clonotype turned up a few times. The J gene is TRBJ2-5, the V gene TRBV11-1; D remains unclear. The V end was cut by 5 bases, the J end by 5 bases, with 15 bases between. Germline loops: CDR1 SGHAT, CDR2 FQDESV (reference sequence). This CDR3 comprises 14 residues. CDR3 coding DNA: TGTGCCAGCAGCCCTACATCGAATGGCGAGACCCAGTACTTC. Protein product: CASSPTSNGETQYF.

This clonotype came up many times. V and J are TRBV12-5 and TRBJ2-3; D ambiguous. Germline CDR1 reads LGHNT; CDR2 reads FRNRAP. The CDR3 is made up of 14 amino acids. Trimming shortened V by 5 bases and J by 4 bases, and 13 bases separated the two germline ends. The DNA of the CDR3 is TGTGCTAGTGGTCTGTCTGCAATGGCAGATACGCAGTATTTT. It encodes CASGLSAMADTQYF.

This chain uses TRBV10-3 with TRBJ2-2; tentative D call: TRBD1 (6 bases). This CDR3 has 14 residues. CDR1 and CDR2 from the germline V gene are ENHRY and SYGVKD. Trimming stripped 7 bases from V and 5 bases from J, with 14 bases between. Here the CDR3 reads CAIKAGQQTGELFF. The CDR3 nucleotides read TGTGCCATCAAAGCTGGACAGCAAACCGGGGAGCTGTTTTTT.

The chain combines TRBV6-5 with TRBJ2-1; 13 bases align to TRBD2. Germline V gives CDR1 MNHEY, CDR2 SVGAGI. Trimming cost V 4 bases and J 6 bases; bases outside gene matches: 6. CDR3 length: 16 amino acids. The DNA of the CDR3 is TGTGCCAGCAGTTCCCCTACTAGCGGGGGGGGCAATGAGCAGTTCTTC. Its protein product is CASSSPTSGGGNEQFF.

This chain connects TRBV5-1 to TRBJ2-3; D not certain. V shed 0 bases and J shed 6 bases, with 14 bases lying between them. The CDR3 contains 15 residues. Germline V gene lookup returns CDR1 SGHRS and CDR2 YFSETQ. The chain's CDR3 is CASSLEGPTHDTQYF. CDR3 DNA sequence: TGCGCCAGCAGCTTGGAAGGGCCCACCCATGATACGCAGTATTTT.

The chain employs TRBV29-1 and TRBJ1-1, with TRBD1 matching over 9 bases. CDR1 is SQVTM, CDR2 ANQGSEA, per germline. V shed 5 bases and J 3 bases; nucleotides not matched to a gene: 4. The CDR3 loop spans 13 amino acids. In nucleotides, the CDR3 is TGCAGCGTTTTGGGACAGGGTGACACTGAAGCTTTCTTT. As protein: CSVLGQGDTEAFF.

This clonotype was detected only a few times. The chain joins TRBV12-3 or TRBV12-4 to TRBJ2-1; unclear D gene. There are 14 residues in the CDR3. The V and J ends lost 3 bases and 5 bases respectively, with 11 bases between them. In nucleotides, the CDR3 is TGTGCCAGCAGTTTGACCGCTAGTGACAATGAGCAGTTCTTC. This encodes CASSLTASDNEQFF.

This clonotype was picked up a small number of times. V usage is TRBV5-1 and J usage is TRBJ2-7; TRBD2 matches 9 bases. The V segment lost 7 bases and the J segment 5 bases; nucleotides outside the gene matches: 7. The CDR3 sequence is 13 residues long. In germline, CDR1 is SGHRS, CDR2 YFSETQ. This CDR3 is CASATGGGDEQYF. CDR3 nucleotide sequence: TGCGCCAGCGCTACGGGCGGGGGGGACGAGCAGTACTTC.

This clonotype was seen at least ten times. The chain links TRBV20-1 to TRBJ2-7, with TRBD2 matching over 10 bases. V shed 3 bases, J shed 7 bases, and the junction held 12 bases outside the gene matches. The CDR3 covers 15 residues. Per the germline V gene, CDR1 is DFQATT and CDR2 is SNEGSKA (reference sequence). The CDR3, as DNA: TGCAGTGCTAGCAAGAGGGCTAGCGGGAGAGGTGAGCAGTACTTC. Its translation: CSASKRASGRGEQYF.